This passage covers 3 T cell receptor beta chains from one sample sequenced in a study of T cells after yellow fever vaccination. In TCRdb, the 5' RACE reads were re-called with MiXCR into one record per CDR3 protein. The repertoire includes around 310,000 distinct CDR3 sequences, about 4.5% of them detected once, and 15% to 20% sits in the top ten. The material sequenced was PBMCs, taken 15 days after the yellow fever booster vaccination. These TCRs come from a man in his late teens or twenties who received the YFV17D yellow fever vaccine.

At least ten counts were recorded for this clonotype. V and J are TRBV6-5 and TRBJ1-2, with a weak D call TRBD1 (6 bases). CDR3 size: 15 residues. Germline CDR1 MNHEY, CDR2 SVGAGI. Trimming took 5 bases from V and 3 from J, leaving 16 bases between them. CDR3 coding DNA: TGTGCCAGCAGTCAAACAGGGTATGCAGACTATGGCTACACCTTC. Encoded protein: CASSQTGYADYGYTF.

This clonotype came up a few times. V and J are TRBV4-2 and TRBJ1-1, with D tentatively TRBD1 (5 bases). Trimming left V 1 base short and J 0 bases short, with 12 bases between. CDR3 length equals 16 residues. Germline CDR1 and CDR2: LGHNA and YNFKEQ. The CDR3 reads CASSQGGQGMNTEAFF. CDR3 DNA: TGTGCCAGCAGCCAAGGGGGCCAGGGTATGAACACTGAAGCTTTCTTT.

This clonotype was counted ten times or more. The chain carries TRBV7-2 and TRBJ2-3; maybe TRBD2 (7 bases). The CDR3 length is 16 residues. Germline assignment: CDR1 SGHTA and CDR2 FQGNSA. Trimming left V 1 base short and J 5 bases short, with 16 bases between. CDR3 amino acids: CASSLEGGGGLDTQYF. For the CDR3, the DNA is TGTGCCAGCAGCTTAGAGGGTGGCGGGGGCTTAGATACGCAGTATTTT.